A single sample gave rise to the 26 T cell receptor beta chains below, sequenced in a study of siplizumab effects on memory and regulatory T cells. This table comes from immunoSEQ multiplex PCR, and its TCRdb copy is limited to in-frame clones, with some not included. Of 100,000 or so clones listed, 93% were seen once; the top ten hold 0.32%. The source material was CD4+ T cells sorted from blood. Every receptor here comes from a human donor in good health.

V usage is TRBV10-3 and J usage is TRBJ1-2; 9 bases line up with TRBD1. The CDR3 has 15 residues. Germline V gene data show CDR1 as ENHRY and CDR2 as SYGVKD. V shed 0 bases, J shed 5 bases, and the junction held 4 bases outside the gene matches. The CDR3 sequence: CAISESWTGEYGYTF. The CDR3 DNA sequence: TGTGCCATCAGTGAGTCTTGGACAGGGGAATATGGCTACACCTTC.

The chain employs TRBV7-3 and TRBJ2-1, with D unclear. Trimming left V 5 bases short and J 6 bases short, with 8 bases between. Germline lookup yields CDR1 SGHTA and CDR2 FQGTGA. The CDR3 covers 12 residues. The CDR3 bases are TGTGCCAGCAGCCAATTCGGCAATGAGCAGTTCTTC. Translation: CASSQFGNEQFF.

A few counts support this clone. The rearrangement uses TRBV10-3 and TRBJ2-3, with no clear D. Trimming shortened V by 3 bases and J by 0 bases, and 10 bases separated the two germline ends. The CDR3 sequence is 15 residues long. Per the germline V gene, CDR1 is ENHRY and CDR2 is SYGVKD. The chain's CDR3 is CAISESGGSTDTQYF. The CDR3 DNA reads TGTGCCATCAGTGAATCTGGCGGAAGCACAGATACGCAGTATTTT.

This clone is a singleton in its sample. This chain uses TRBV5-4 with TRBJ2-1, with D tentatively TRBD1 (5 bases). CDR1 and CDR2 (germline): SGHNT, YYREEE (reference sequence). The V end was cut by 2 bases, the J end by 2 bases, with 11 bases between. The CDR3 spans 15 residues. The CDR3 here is CASSLRRQPYNEQFF. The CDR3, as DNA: TGTGCCAGCAGCTTACGAAGACAGCCCTACAATGAGCAGTTCTTC.

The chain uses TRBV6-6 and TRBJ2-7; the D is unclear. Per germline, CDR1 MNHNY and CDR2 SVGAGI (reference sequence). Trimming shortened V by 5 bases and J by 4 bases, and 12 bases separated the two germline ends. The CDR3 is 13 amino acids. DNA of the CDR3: TGTGCCAGCAGTCCCGGGCCTGAGTACGAGCAGTACTTC. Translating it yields CASSPGPEYEQYF.

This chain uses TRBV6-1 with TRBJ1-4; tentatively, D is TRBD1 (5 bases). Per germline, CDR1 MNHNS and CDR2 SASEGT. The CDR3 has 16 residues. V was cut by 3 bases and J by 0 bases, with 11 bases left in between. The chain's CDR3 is CASSDPRGSTNEKLFF. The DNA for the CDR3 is TGTGCCAGCAGTGACCCGAGGGGCTCAACTAATGAAAAACTGTTTTTT.

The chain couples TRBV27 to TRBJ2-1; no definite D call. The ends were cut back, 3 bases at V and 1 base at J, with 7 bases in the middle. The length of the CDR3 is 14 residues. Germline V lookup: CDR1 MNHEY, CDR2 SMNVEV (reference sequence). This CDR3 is CASSFEASYNEQFF. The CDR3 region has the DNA TGTGCCAGCAGTTTCGAAGCGTCCTACAATGAGCAGTTCTTC.

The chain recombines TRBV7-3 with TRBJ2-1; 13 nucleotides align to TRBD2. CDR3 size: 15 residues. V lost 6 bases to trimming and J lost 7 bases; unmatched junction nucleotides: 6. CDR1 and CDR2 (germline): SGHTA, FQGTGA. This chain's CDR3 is CASRKTSGGSNEQFF. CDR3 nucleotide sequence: TGTGCCAGCAGGAAGACTAGCGGGGGGAGTAATGAGCAGTTCTTC.

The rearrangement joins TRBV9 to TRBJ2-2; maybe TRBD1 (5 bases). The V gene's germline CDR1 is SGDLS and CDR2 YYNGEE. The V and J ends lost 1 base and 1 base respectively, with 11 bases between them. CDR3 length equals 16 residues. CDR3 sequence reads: CASSVSPDKNTGELFF. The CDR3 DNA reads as TGTGCCAGCAGCGTATCTCCGGACAAGAACACCGGGGAGCTGTTTTTT. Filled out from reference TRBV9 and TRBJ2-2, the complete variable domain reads DSGVTQTPKHLITATGQRVTLRCSPRSGDLSVYWYQQSLDQGLQFLIQYYNGEERAKGNILERFSAQQFPDLHSELNLSSLELGDSALYFCASSVSPDKNTGELFFGEGSRLTVL.

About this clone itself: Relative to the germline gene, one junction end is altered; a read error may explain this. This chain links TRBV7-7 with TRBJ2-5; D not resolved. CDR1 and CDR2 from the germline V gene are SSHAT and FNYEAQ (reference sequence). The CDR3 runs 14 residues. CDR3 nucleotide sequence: TGTGCTAGCAGCTTAACTGGAACCCAAGGGACCCAGTACTTC. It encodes CASSLTGTQGTQYF. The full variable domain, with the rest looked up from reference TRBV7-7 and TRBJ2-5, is GAGVSQSPRYKVTKRGQDVTLRCDPISSHATLYWYQQALGQGPEFLTYFNYEAQPDKSGLPSDRFSAERPEGSISTLTIQRTEQRDSAMYRCASSLTGTQGTQYFGPGTRLLVL.

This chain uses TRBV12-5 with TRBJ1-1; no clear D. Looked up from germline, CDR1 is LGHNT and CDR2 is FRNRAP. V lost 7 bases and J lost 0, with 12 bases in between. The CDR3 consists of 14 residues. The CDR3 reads CASALKIVNTEAFF. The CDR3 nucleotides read TGTGCTAGTGCCCTAAAGATAGTGAACACTGAAGCTTTCTTT.

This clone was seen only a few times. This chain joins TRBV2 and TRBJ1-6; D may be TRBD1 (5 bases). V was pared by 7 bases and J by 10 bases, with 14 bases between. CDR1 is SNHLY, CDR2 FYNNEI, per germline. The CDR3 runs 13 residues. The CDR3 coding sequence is TGTGCCAGCACGGGACCGCCTGGCTCACCCCTCCACTTT. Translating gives CASTGPPGSPLHF.

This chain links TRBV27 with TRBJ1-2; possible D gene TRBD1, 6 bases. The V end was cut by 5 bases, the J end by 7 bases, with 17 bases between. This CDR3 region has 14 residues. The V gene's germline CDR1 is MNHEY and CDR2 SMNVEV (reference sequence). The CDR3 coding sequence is TGTGCCAGCAGTGATTTTGGAGGGGGAGGTGGCTACACCTTC. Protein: CASSDFGGGGGYTF.

CDR3 sequence reads: CASSLTGSPWNEQFF. The CDR3 coding sequence is TGTGCCAGCAGCCTAACGGGAAGCCCTTGGAATGAGCAGTTCTTC. The chain joins TRBV27 to TRBJ2-1; weak D call: TRBD2 (5 bases). The CDR3 spans 15 residues. Per the germline V gene, CDR1 is MNHEY and CDR2 is SMNVEV (reference sequence). V was clipped by 6 bases and J by 7 bases, with 19 bases between them.

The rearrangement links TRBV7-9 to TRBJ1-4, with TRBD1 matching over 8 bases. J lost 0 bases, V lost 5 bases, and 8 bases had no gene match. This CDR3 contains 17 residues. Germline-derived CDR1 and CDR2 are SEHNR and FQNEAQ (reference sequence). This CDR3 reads CASSPGQETTTNEKLFF. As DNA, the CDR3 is TGTGCCAGCAGCCCGGGACAGGAGACTACAACTAATGAAAAACTGTTTTTT.

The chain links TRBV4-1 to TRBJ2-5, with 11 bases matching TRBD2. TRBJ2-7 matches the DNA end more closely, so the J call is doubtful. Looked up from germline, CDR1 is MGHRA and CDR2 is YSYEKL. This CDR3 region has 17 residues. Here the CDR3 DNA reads TGCGCCAGCAGCCAAACCCCACTAGCGGGAGTCGCCTACGAGCAGTACTTC. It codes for CASSQTPLAGVAYEQYF.

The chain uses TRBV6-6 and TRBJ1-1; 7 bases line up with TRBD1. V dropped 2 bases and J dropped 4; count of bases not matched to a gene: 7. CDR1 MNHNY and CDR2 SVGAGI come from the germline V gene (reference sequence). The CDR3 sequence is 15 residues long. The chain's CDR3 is CASSYATRGLTEAFF. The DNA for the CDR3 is TGTGCCAGCAGTTACGCGACAAGGGGGCTCACTGAAGCTTTCTTT.

DNA of the CDR3: TGTGCCAGCTCACCTGAGACTATCACAGATACGCAGTATTTT. Translated, it gives CASSPETITDTQYF. This chain links TRBV18 with TRBJ2-3; a possible D gene is TRBD2 (5 bases). Trimming took 3 bases from V and 2 from J, leaving 9 bases between them. This CDR3 spans 14 amino acids. Germline V CDR1 and CDR2: KGHSH, LQKENI.

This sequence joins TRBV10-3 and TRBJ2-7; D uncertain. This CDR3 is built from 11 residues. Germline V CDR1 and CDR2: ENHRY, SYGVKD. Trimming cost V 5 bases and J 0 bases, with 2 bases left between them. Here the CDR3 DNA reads TGTGCCATCAGTACCTCCTACGAGCAGTACTTC. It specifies CAISTSYEQYF.

CDR3 coding DNA: TGCGCCAGCAGCTCCTTCGGGGGCCGCACAGATACGCAGTATTTT. Translating gives CASSSFGGRTDTQYF. The chain carries TRBV5-1 and TRBJ2-3, with D perhaps being TRBD1 or TRBD2 (6 bases each). V was pared by 3 bases and J by 1 base, with 12 bases between. There are 15 residues in the CDR3. From germline, CDR1 is SGHRS and CDR2 YFSETQ.

The CDR3 here is CASSRGPDTIYF. As DNA, the CDR3 is TGTGCCAGCAGCCGAGGACCCGACACCATATATTTT. The J gene is TRBJ1-3, the V gene TRBV7-9; D remains ambiguous. Per the germline V gene, CDR1 is SEHNR and CDR2 is FQNEAQ (reference sequence). The length of the CDR3 is 12 residues. The ends were cut back, 5 bases at V and 8 bases at J, with 10 bases in the middle.

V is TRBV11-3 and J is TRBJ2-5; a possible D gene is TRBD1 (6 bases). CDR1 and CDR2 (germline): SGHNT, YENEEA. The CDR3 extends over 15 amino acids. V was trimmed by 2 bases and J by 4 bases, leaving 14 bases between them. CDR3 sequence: CASSLIGQMVETQYF. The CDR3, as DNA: TGTGCCAGCAGCTTAATCGGACAGATGGTAGAGACCCAGTACTTC. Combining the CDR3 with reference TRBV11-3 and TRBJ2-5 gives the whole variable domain EAGVVQSPRYKIIEKKQPVAFWCNPISGHNTLYWYLQNLGQGPELLIRYENEEAVDDSQLPKDRFSAERLKGVDSTLKIQPAELGDSAVYLCASSLIGQMVETQYFGPGTRLLVL.

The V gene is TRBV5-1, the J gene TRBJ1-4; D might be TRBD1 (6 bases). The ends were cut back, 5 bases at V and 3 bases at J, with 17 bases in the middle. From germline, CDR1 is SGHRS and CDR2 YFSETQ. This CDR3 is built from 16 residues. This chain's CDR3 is CASSLQGIGSNEKLFF. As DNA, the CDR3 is TGCGCCAGCAGTCTACAGGGAATCGGGTCTAATGAAAAACTGTTTTTT.

This CDR3 is CASSLGGSGPSDTQYF. The CDR3 nucleotides are TGTGCCAGCAGCTTAGGTGGAAGCGGGCCTAGCGATACGCAGTATTTT. This chain uses TRBV7-2 with TRBJ2-3; perhaps TRBD2 as D (6 bases). CDR1 and CDR2 (germline): SGHTA, FQGNSA. The CDR3 length is 16 residues. Trimming shortened V by 1 base and J by 6 bases, and 17 bases separated the two germline ends.

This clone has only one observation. CDR3 nucleotide sequence: TGTGCCAGCTCACGGGACAGATATAATGAAAAACTGTTTTTT. Its protein is CASSRDRYNEKLFF. The chain is built from TRBV18 and TRBJ1-4; 7 bases match TRBD1. The junction had 3 bases not matched to a gene; V was cut back by 4 bases and J by 4 bases. CDR3 length: 14 residues. CDR1 and CDR2 from the germline V gene are KGHSH and LQKENI.

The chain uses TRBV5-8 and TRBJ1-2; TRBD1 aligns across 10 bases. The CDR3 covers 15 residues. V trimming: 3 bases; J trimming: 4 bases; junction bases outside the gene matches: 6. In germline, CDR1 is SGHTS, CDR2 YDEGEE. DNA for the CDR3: TGTGCCAGCAGCTCCCTGACAGGGGGCATCTATGGCTACACCTTC. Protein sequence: CASSSLTGGIYGYTF.